This TCR beta chain was identified in a study of CD8+ T cells in alopecia areata. Study overall: The drug, oral tofacitinib, was given to treated patients at 5 to 10 mg twice daily.

V shed 4 bases, J shed 5 bases, and the junction held 10 bases outside the gene matches. The length of the CDR3 is 16 residues. Germline V gene lookup returns CDR1 SGHRS and CDR2 YFSETQ. Whole-study findings and limits: Patients shared TCRs less clearly than mice did, possibly owing to HLA. More clonal than normal scalp was lesional scalp, particularly alopecia totalis/universalis. Among the cells sequenced in scalp samples are also the resident alphabeta T cells of normal skin.

Following RNA extraction, reverse transcription yielded cDNA that acted as the sequencing template. Clones were sequenced by immunoSEQ multiplex PCR, and TCRdb holds only the in-frame ones, with some missing. The sample carries 15,000 to 20,000 clones, about 59% recorded once. It was from alopecia areata patients that lesional scalp punch biopsies and peripheral blood were collected. This clone showed up just a few times. Its specificity is not known. Sequenced here: skin, sampled at week 0. The receptor's source is a human donor with alopecia areata. This chain links TRBV5-1 with TRBJ2-5, with TRBD1 identical over 11 bases. The CDR3: CASSSNSDRGLETQYF. CDR3 sequence (DNA): TGCGCCAGCAGCAGTAATTCGGACAGGGGGCTGGAGACCCAGTACTTC. Complete variable domain (other parts from reference TRBV5-1 and TRBJ2-5): KAGVTQTPRYLIKTRGQQVTLSCSPISGHRSVSWYQQTPGQGLQFLFEYFSETQRNKGNFPGRFSGRQFSNSRSEMNVSTLELGDSALYLCASSSNSDRGLETQYFGPGTRLLVL.